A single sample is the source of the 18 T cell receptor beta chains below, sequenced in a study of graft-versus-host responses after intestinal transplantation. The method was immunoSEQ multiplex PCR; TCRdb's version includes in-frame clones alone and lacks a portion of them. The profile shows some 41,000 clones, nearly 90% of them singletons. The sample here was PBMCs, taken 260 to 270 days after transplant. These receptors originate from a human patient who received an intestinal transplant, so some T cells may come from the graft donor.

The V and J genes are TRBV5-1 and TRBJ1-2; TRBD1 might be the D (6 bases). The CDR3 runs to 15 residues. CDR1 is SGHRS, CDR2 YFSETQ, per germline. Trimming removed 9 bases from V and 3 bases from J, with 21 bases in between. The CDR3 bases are TGCGCCACTCGAAACCCGGGGGGGCGCCACTATGGCTACACCTTC. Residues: CATRNPGGRHYGYTF.

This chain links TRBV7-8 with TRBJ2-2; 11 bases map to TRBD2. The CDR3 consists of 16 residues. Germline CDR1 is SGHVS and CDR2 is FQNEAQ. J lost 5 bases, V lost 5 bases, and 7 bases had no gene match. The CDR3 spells CASSQTSGGETGELFF. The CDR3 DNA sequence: TGTGCCAGCAGCCAAACTAGCGGGGGAGAGACCGGGGAGCTGTTTTTT.

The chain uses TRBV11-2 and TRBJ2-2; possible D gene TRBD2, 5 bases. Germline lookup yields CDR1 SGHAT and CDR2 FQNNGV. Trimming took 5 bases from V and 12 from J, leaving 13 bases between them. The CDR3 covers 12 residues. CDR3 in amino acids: CASSPGLSQLFF. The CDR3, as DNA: TGTGCCAGCAGCCCTGGACTGTCGCAGCTGTTTTTT. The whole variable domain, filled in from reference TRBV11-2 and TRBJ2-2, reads EAGVAQSPRYKIIEKRQSVAFWCNPISGHATLYWYQQILGQGPKLLIQFQNNGVVDDSQLPKDRFSAERLKGVDSTLKIQPAKLEDSAVYLCASSPGLSQLFFGEGSRLTVL.

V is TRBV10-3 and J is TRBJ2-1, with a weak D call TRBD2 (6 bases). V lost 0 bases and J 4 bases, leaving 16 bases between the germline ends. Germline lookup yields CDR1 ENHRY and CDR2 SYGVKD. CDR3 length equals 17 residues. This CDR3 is CAISESGGTTRYNEQFF. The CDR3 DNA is TGTGCCATCAGTGAGTCGGGCGGGACCACCCGGTACAATGAGCAGTTCTTC.

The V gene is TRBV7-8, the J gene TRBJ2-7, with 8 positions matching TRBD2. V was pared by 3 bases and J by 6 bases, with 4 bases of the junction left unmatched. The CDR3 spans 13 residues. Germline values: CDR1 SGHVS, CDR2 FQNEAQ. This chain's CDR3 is CASSFGGGLEQYF. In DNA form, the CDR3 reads TGTGCCAGCAGCTTCGGCGGGGGGCTCGAGCAGTACTTC.

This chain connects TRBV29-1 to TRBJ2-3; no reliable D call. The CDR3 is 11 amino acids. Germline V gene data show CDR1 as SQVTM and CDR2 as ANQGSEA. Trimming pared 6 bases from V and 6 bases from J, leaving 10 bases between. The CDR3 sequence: CSVLPPDTQYF. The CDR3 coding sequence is TGCAGCGTCCTCCCTCCGGATACGCAGTATTTT.

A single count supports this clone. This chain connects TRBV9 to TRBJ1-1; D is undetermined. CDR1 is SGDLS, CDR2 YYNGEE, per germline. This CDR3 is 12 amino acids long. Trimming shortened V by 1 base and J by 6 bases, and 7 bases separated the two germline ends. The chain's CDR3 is CASSVTGSEAFF. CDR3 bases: TGTGCCAGCAGCGTAACGGGTTCTGAAGCTTTCTTT. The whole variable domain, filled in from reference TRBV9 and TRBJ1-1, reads DSGVTQTPKHLITATGQRVTLRCSPRSGDLSVYWYQQSLDQGLQFLIQYYNGEERAKGNILERFSAQQFPDLHSELNLSSLELGDSALYFCASSVTGSEAFFGQGTRLTVV.

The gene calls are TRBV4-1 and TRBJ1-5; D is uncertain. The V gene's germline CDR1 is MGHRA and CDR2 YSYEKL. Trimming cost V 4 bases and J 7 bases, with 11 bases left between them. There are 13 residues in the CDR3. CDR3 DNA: TGCGCCAGCAGCCTTCGCCCTGTGCAGCCCCAGCATTTT. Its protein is CASSLRPVQPQHF.

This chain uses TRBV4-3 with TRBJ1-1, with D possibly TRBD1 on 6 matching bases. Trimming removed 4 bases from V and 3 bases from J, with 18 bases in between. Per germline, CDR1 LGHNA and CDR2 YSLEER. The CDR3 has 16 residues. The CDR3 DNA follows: TGCGCCAGCAGCCGAGCTGTTAAGGGGGGGTACACTGAAGCTTTCTTT. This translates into CASSRAVKGGYTEAFF.

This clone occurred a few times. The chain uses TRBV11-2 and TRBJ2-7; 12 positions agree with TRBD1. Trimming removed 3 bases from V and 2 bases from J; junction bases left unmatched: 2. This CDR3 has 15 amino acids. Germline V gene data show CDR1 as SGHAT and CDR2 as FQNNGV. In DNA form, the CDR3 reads TGTGCCAGCAGCTTTGGGACAGGGGGCCCCTACGAGCAGTACTTC. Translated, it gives CASSFGTGGPYEQYF.

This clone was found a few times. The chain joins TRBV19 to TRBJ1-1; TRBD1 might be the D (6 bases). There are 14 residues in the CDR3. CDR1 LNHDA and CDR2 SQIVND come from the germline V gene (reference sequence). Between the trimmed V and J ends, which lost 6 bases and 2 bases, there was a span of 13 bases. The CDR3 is CASRTTGSNTEAFF. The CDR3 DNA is TGTGCCAGTAGGACTACAGGGAGTAACACTGAAGCTTTCTTT.

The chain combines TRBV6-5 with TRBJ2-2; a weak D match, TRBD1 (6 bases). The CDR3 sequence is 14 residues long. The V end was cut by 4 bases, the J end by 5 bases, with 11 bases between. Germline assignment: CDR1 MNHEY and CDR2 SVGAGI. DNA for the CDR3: TGTGCCAGCAGTTTACAGGGCAGGACCGGGGAGCTGTTTTTT. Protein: CASSLQGRTGELFF.

CDR3 region: CASSLLGFRNQPQHF. The CDR3 coding sequence is TGTGCCAGCAGCCTCCTTGGGTTTCGCAATCAGCCCCAGCATTTT. The chain employs TRBV7-3 and TRBJ1-5; D is unclear. CDR1 and CDR2 (germline): SGHTA, FQGTGA. This CDR3 comprises 15 residues. Between the trimmed V and J ends, which lost 5 bases and 2 bases, there was a span of 13 bases.

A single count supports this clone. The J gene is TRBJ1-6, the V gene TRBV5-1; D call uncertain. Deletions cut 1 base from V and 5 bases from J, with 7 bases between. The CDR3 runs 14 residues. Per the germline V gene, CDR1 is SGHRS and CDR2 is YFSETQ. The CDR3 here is CASSLRGNNSPLHF. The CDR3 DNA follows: TGCGCCAGCAGCTTGCGTGGGAATAATTCACCCCTCCACTTT. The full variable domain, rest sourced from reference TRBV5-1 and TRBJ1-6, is KAGVTQTPRYLIKTRGQQVTLSCSPISGHRSVSWYQQTPGQGLQFLFEYFSETQRNKGNFPGRFSGRQFSNSRSEMNVSTLELGDSALYLCASSLRGNNSPLHFGNGTRLTVT.

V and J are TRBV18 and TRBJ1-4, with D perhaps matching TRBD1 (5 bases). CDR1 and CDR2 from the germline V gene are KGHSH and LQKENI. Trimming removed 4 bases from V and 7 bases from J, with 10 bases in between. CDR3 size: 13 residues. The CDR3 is CASSLGTGEKLFF. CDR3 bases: TGTGCCAGCTCACTCGGGACTGGTGAAAAACTGTTTTTT.

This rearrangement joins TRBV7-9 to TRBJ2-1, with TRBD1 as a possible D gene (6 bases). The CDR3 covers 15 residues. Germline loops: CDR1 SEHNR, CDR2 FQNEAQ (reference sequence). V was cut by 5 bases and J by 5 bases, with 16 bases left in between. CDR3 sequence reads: CASSSPGQTDNEQFF. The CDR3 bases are TGTGCCAGCAGCAGCCCGGGACAAACGGACAATGAGCAGTTCTTC.

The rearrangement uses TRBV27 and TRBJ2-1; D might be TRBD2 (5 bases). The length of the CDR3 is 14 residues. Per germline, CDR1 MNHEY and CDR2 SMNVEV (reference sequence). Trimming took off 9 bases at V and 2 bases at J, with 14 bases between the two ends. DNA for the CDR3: TGTGCCAGTCATTCCACGGGGACCTACAATGAGCAGTTCTTC. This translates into CASHSTGTYNEQFF.

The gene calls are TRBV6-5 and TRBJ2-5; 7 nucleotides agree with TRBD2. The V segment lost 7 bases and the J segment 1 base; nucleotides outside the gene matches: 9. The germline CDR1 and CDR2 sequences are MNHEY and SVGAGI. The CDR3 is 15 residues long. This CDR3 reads CASTRTPGGQETQYF. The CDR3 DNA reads TGTGCCAGCACCCGGACCCCGGGAGGCCAAGAGACCCAGTACTTC.